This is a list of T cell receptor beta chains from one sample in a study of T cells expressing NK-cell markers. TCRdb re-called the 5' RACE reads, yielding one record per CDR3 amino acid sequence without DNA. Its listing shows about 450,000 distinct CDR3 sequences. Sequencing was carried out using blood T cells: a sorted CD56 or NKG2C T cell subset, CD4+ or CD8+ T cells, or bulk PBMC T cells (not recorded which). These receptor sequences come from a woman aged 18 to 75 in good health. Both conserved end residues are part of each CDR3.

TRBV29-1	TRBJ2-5	CSLEQGAGETQYF
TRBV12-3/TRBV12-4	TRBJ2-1	CASSNRDYRIGEQFF
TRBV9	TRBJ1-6	CASSTRQEIPDMTPLHF
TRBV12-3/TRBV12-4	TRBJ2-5	CASSFLQETQYF
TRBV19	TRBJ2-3	CASSMFVSTDTQYF
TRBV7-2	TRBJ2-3	CASSRSADTQYF
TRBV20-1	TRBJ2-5	CSAPVGAGSQETQYF
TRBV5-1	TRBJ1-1	CASSFGTYGGSTEAFF
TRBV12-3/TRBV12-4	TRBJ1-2	CASSLGQGAQGYTF
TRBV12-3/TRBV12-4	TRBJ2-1	CASSPEAGGSYNEQFF
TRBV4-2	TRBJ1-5	CASSQGAGDNQPQHF
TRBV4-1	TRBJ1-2	CASSQDIQLGGYTF
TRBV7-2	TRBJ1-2	CASSPLAGSNYGYTF
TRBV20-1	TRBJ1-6	CSARGSDRGSSPLHF
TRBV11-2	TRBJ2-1	CASSLSGLAGVRSYNEQFF
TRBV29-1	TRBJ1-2	CSVDDRGGDGYTF
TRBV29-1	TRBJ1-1	CSVAYGNVFGMNTEAFF
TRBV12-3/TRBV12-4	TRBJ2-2	CASRSYDRVVVTFTGELFF
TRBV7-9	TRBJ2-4	CASSLSGGQNIQYF
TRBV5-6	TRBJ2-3	CASSFYLDNSDTQYF
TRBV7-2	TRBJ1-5	CASSLGVGQPQHF
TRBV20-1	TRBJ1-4	CSATDRGTNEKLFF
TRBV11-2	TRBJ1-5	CASSWIGGQPQHF
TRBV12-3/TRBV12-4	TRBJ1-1	CASSFGQGGNTEAFF
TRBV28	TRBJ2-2	CASSPTRGTGELFF
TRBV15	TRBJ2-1	CATSPDSYNEQFF
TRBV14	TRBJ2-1	CASSQVKASSYNEQFF
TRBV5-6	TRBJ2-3	CASRRGAYTDTQYF
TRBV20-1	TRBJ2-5	CSAPPRGGLETQYF
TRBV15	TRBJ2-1	CATSGDRDLFNEQFF
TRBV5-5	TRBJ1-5	CASSATVGSNQPQHF